The 28 T cell receptor beta chains in this list originate from one sample, sequenced in a study of cytomegalovirus exposure and HLA in healthy donors. PCR employed 60 Vbeta and 13 Jbeta primers. Sequencing was performed with immunoSEQ multiplex PCR; in TCRdb, only in-frame clones are kept and a portion is missing. Altogether about 130,000 clones are present, more than 60% being singletons, with the ten largest covering approximately 2.1%. Sequenced material: PBMCs. The receptors here all came from a woman aged 40 to 49 in good health and CMV-seropositive.

The gene calls are TRBV28 and TRBJ1-2; D is perhaps TRBD1 (5 bases). From germline, CDR1 is MDHEN and CDR2 SYDVKM. Trimming took off 3 bases at V and 7 bases at J, with 21 bases between the two ends. This CDR3 is built from 16 residues. CDR3 loop: CASSLFRQGGLGGYTF. As DNA, the CDR3 is TGTGCCAGCAGTTTGTTTCGGCAGGGTGGCCTTGGTGGCTACACCTTC.

The rearrangement uses TRBV4-2 and TRBJ1-2; D not certain. The CDR3 is made up of 14 amino acids. CDR1 is LGHNA and CDR2 is YNFKEQ in the germline V gene. V was trimmed by 5 bases and J by 2 bases, leaving 12 bases between them. The CDR3 is CASSLVAENYGYTF. The DNA of the CDR3 is TGTGCCAGCAGCTTGGTGGCCGAAAACTATGGCTACACCTTC.

Only a few counts were recorded for this clone. V is TRBV7-3 and J is TRBJ2-3; tentatively, D is TRBD2 (6 bases). With 5 bases removed from V and 5 bases from J, the gap between germline ends came to 17 bases. CDR1 is SGHTA and CDR2 is FQGTGA in the germline V gene. The CDR3 consists of 15 residues. CDR3 coding DNA: TGTGCCAGCAGCCCGCAACAGACTAGTAGAGATACGCAGTATTTT. The encoded protein is CASSPQQTSRDTQYF.

V gene TRBV4-1 combines with J gene TRBJ2-5; no clear D gene. Near its end, the DNA agrees better with TRBJ2-7, so the J call may be wrong. Germline V gives CDR1 MGHRA, CDR2 YSYEKL. The CDR3 covers 12 residues. The CDR3 DNA reads TGCGCCAGCAGCCAAGATACTTACGAGCAGTACTTC. Protein product: CASSQDTYEQYF.

The chain's CDR3 is CASSLSAGNQPQHF. The CDR3 DNA reads as TGTGCCAGCTCACTCAGTGCCGGGAATCAGCCCCAGCATTTT. The chain links TRBV18 to TRBJ1-5; D uncertain. CDR1 KGHSH and CDR2 LQKENI come from the germline V gene. The CDR3 is 14 residues long. Trimming took off 4 bases at V and 4 bases at J, with 11 bases between the two ends.

The chain recombines TRBV25-1 with TRBJ2-7; D is unresolved. V gave up 3 bases and J gave up 2 bases, with 8 bases separating them. This CDR3 comprises 13 residues. CDR1 and CDR2 (germline): MGHDK, SYGVNS. The CDR3 sequence is CASSDRLTYEQYF. The CDR3 nucleotides read TGTGCCAGCAGTGACAGACTGACCTACGAGCAGTACTTC.

V usage is TRBV9 and J usage is TRBJ2-7; a possible D gene is TRBD2 (5 bases). Trimming stripped 4 bases from V and 3 bases from J, with 20 bases between. The CDR3 contains 16 residues. CDR1 and CDR2 from the germline V gene are SGDLS and YYNGEE. The chain's CDR3 is CASSSSSGMGSYEQYF. In DNA form, the CDR3 reads TGTGCCAGCAGCTCCAGTAGTGGGATGGGGAGCTACGAGCAGTACTTC.

The V call is TRBV7-2, the J call TRBJ1-3; 9 bases line up with TRBD1. V lost 2 bases, J lost 3 bases, and 2 bases stayed unmatched. The CDR3 covers 15 residues. Germline V gene sequence: CDR1 SGHTA, CDR2 FQGNSA. CDR3 in DNA: TGTGCCAGCAGCTTACGGGGACAGGGTGGAAACACCATATATTTT. Its protein product is CASSLRGQGGNTIYF.

V usage is TRBV28 and J usage is TRBJ2-1, with 10 bases aligning to TRBD2. V gave up 0 bases and J gave up 5 bases; unmatched junction bases: 4. The CDR3 spans 16 residues. The germline gives CDR1 MDHEN, CDR2 SYDVKM. The CDR3: CASSLWGAGGHNEQFF. CDR3 coding DNA: TGTGCCAGCAGTTTATGGGGAGCGGGGGGGCACAATGAGCAGTTCTTC.

The sample holds one count of this clone. The genes are TRBV19 and TRBJ2-3, with D possibly being TRBD1 (5 bases). Germline CDR1 and CDR2: LNHDA and SQIVND (reference sequence). The CDR3 covers 12 residues. V was pared by 7 bases and J by 4 bases, with 9 bases between. The CDR3 DNA reads TGTGCCAGTAAAGCAGGGCCAGATACGCAGTATTTT. This gives the protein CASKAGPDTQYF.

As DNA, the CDR3 is TGTGCCAGCAGCGTTTACGGGACGTCTCAGGGGGAGCAGTACTTC. It is translated as CASSVYGTSQGEQYF. The rearrangement links TRBV9 to TRBJ2-7; D might be TRBD1 (6 bases). V lost 2 bases to trimming and J lost 7 bases, with 19 bases between them. Germline CDR1 and CDR2: SGDLS and YYNGEE. There are 15 residues in the CDR3.

V is TRBV29-1 and J is TRBJ2-2, with unresolved D. Germline assignment: CDR1 SQVTM and CDR2 ANQGSEA. This CDR3 contains 14 residues. The V end lost 1 base, the J end lost 0 bases, and 6 bases lay between the germline ends. The chain's CDR3 is CSVEGQANTGELFF. DNA of the CDR3: TGCAGCGTTGAAGGGCAGGCGAACACCGGGGAGCTGTTTTTT.

In DNA, the CDR3 is TGCGCCAGCAGCTTCCCAGGGGAAAGTGGCTACACCTTC. This sequence encodes CASSFPGESGYTF. The chain joins TRBV5-1 to TRBJ1-2; TRBD1 might be the D (6 bases). Trimming removed 2 bases at V and 7 bases at J, with 12 bases between. Germline CDR1 is SGHRS and CDR2 is YFSETQ. The CDR3 spans 13 residues.

The rearrangement links TRBV7-2 to TRBJ2-5; D is unresolved. There are 14 residues in the CDR3. The ends were cut back, 1 base at V and 2 bases at J, with 8 bases in the middle. Germline V lookup: CDR1 SGHTA, CDR2 FQGNSA. CDR3 in DNA: TGTGCCAGCAGCTTAGGTTCCAGACAAGAGACCCAGTACTTC. This sequence encodes CASSLGSRQETQYF.

As to this clone: The likely explanation is a read error, given a far larger clone one base away. The rearrangement links TRBV4-2 to TRBJ1-4, with D tentatively TRBD1 (5 bases). The CDR3 is 15 residues long. CDR1 is LGHNA and CDR2 is YNFKEQ in the germline V gene. CDR3 nucleotides: TGTGCCAGCAGTCAAGATGGGGGACTAGTAGAAAAACTGTTTTTT. Translating it yields CASSQDGGLVEKLFF.

This rearrangement joins TRBV28 to TRBJ1-2; no clear D gene. The CDR3 runs to 14 residues. From germline, CDR1 is MDHEN and CDR2 SYDVKM. The V gene lost 1 base and the J gene lost 4 bases, with 10 bases spanning the gap. The CDR3 DNA follows: TGTGCCAGCAGTTTATTCCAATTTGTCTATGGCTACACCTTC. Translation: CASSLFQFVYGYTF.

There are a few counts of this clone. The chain carries TRBV20-1 and TRBJ2-1; D unclear. The CDR3 totals 10 residues. Germline CDR1 is DFQATT and CDR2 is SNEGSKA (reference sequence). Trimming took 5 bases from V and 8 from J, leaving 7 bases between them. CDR3 amino acids: CSAALYEQFF. For the CDR3, the DNA is TGCAGTGCTGCCCTATATGAGCAGTTCTTC.

The chain joins TRBV5-1 to TRBJ2-1, with 7 bases lining up with TRBD2. Germline lookup yields CDR1 SGHRS and CDR2 YFSETQ. This CDR3 is built from 13 residues. After removal of 1 base from V and 7 bases from J, the junction contained 2 bases not matched to a gene. The CDR3, as DNA: TGCGCCAGCAGCTTGCCTAGCGGTAATGAGCAGTTCTTC. Translating it yields CASSLPSGNEQFF.

The sample holds a few counts of this clone. The V gene is TRBV28, the J gene TRBJ2-3; 10 nucleotides agree with TRBD2. This CDR3 contains 17 residues. CDR1 and CDR2 from the germline V gene are MDHEN and SYDVKM. The V and J ends lost 3 bases and 4 bases, in that order; junction bases with no gene match: 10. The CDR3 DNA reads as TGTGCCAGCAGTTTCCCCGGGAGCGGGGGGGCGTCAGATACGCAGTATTTT. Its translation is CASSFPGSGGASDTQYF.

This chain links TRBV10-1 with TRBJ1-5; TRBD1 might be the D (5 bases). The CDR3 contains 19 residues. CDR1 and CDR2 (germline): WNHNN, SYGVQD (reference sequence). With 7 bases removed from V and 0 bases from J, the gap between germline ends came to 25 bases. DNA for the CDR3: TGCGCCAGCACCACCCCAGGAGGGGAAGTAGGGATTAGCAATCAGCCCCAGCATTTT. The encoded protein is CASTTPGGEVGISNQPQHF.

The chain uses TRBV30 and TRBJ2-7, with 7 bases aligning to TRBD1. Germline CDR1 is GTSNPN and CDR2 is SVGIG (reference sequence). The CDR3 length is 12 residues. V lost 5 bases to trimming and J lost 7 bases; unmatched junction nucleotides: 8. Written as DNA, the CDR3 is TGTGCCTGGGACAGGGCGTTGGGGGAGCAGTACTTC. Its translation: CAWDRALGEQYF.

The CDR3 coding sequence is TGTGCCAGCAGATACGGGGAGAACTATGGCTACACCTTC. Its protein product is CASRYGENYGYTF. The V and J genes are TRBV7-2 and TRBJ1-2; D is uncertain. CDR3 length: 13 residues. V was cut by 6 bases and J by 2 bases, with 10 bases left in between. Germline V gives CDR1 SGHTA, CDR2 FQGNSA.

This sequence joins TRBV5-1 and TRBJ2-5; a possible D gene is TRBD1 (5 bases). The J call is in doubt because the DNA end fits TRBJ2-7 better. The CDR3 covers 16 residues. The germline gives CDR1 SGHRS, CDR2 YFSETQ. The CDR3 here is CASSMRTGTGTYEQYF. CDR3 bases: TGCGCCAGCAGCATGCGCACAGGTACCGGCACCTACGAGCAGTACTTC.

In DNA form, the CDR3 reads TGTGCCAGCAGGTACCGGGGGAACACTGAAGCTTTCTTT. This sequence encodes CASRYRGNTEAFF. This chain links TRBV6-5 with TRBJ1-1, with D unclear. The V end lost 6 bases, the J end lost 1 base, and 9 bases lay between the germline ends. Germline-derived CDR1 and CDR2 are MNHEY and SVGAGI. The CDR3 covers 13 residues.

The chain uses TRBV4-2 and TRBJ2-1; 9 bases agree with TRBD2. The CDR3 is 14 amino acids. V lost 3 bases and J lost 12; bases outside the gene matches: 9. Germline V CDR1 and CDR2: LGHNA, YNFKEQ. In DNA, the CDR3 is TGTGCCAGCAGCCAGGGGGCTAGCGGGATCGGGCAGTTCTTC. Residues: CASSQGASGIGQFF.

The V call is TRBV5-1, the J call TRBJ2-2, with D possibly TRBD2 on 5 matching bases. From germline, CDR1 is SGHRS and CDR2 YFSETQ. Trimming left V 4 bases short and J 1 base short, with 14 bases between. The CDR3 loop spans 16 amino acids. Written as DNA, the CDR3 is TGCGCCAGCAGCAGTACGGGATTCGTGAACACCGGGGAGCTGTTTTTT. Its protein product is CASSSTGFVNTGELFF.

V and J are TRBV11-2 and TRBJ2-2, with 9 bases lining up with TRBD2. After removal of 2 bases from V and 5 bases from J, the junction contained 6 bases not matched to a gene. Germline V gene sequence: CDR1 SGHAT, CDR2 FQNNGV. The CDR3 loop spans 16 amino acids. CDR3 sequence (DNA): TGTGCCAGCAGCTTAAGGGCGGGAGGGAGGACCGGGGAGCTGTTTTTT. It specifies CASSLRAGGRTGELFF. The full variable domain, its missing parts supplied by reference TRBV11-2 and TRBJ2-2, is EAGVAQSPRYKIIEKRQSVAFWCNPISGHATLYWYQQILGQGPKLLIQFQNNGVVDDSQLPKDRFSAERLKGVDSTLKIQPAKLEDSAVYLCASSLRAGGRTGELFFGEGSRLTVL.

This clone was seen only a few times. The rearrangement links TRBV30 to TRBJ2-2; unclear D gene. The CDR3 runs 12 residues. V gave up 3 bases and J gave up 8 bases, with 10 bases separating them. The germline V gene has CDR1 GTSNPN and CDR2 SVGIG (reference sequence). The CDR3 DNA follows: TGTGCCTGGAGCACCAGGTCAGGGGAGCTGTTTTTT. Its protein is CAWSTRSGELFF.